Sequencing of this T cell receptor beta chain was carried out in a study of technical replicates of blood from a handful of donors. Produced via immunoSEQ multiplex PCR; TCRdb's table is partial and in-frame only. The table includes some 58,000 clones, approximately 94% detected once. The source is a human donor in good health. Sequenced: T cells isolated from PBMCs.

CDR3 amino acids: CASSRTGVNTEAFF. The CDR3 bases are TGCGCCAGCAGCCGAACAGGGGTGAACACTGAAGCTTTCTTT. This chain uses TRBV10-2 with TRBJ1-1, with 7 bases identical to TRBD1. V shed 6 bases and J 0 bases; nucleotides not matched to a gene: 4. Germline-derived CDR1 and CDR2 are WSHSY and SAAADI. CDR3 size: 14 residues.